This T cell receptor beta chain derives from a study of identical twins. TCRdb redid the calling of the 5' RACE reads with MiXCR, one entry per CDR3 protein. This sample carries hundreds of thousands of distinct CDR3 sequences, 15% to 20% of them seen once, and the ten largest clones take approximately 14%. This CDR3 is built from 13 residues. Trimming removed 6 bases from V and 3 bases from J; junction bases left unmatched: 5. The germline V gene has CDR1 SQVTM and CDR2 ANQGSEA. These same data were also listed under a study on T cells expressing NK-cell markers. According to that study: These clonotypes also led the CD3+CD56-NKG2C+ fraction in a handful of donors.

The receptor was derived from a woman between 18 and 29 years old in good health. The J gene is TRBJ2-1, the V gene TRBV29-1, with 7 bases matching TRBD1. Sequenced: PBMCs. The CDR3 nucleotides read TGCAGCGTCAACAGGGGAAACTACAATGAGCAGTTCTTC. Its protein is CSVNRGNYNEQFF.